Shown below are 8 T cell receptor beta chains from a single sample sequenced in a study of CD8 T cells in ankylosing spondylitis. TCRdb called the 5' RACE reads again in MiXCR, with one record for every CDR3 protein. The sample contains roughly 300,000 distinct CDR3 sequences, around 7.6% of which appear only once. The antigens these receptors bind are not known. General study results and limits: A motif of several highly homologous TCR beta variants was seen as apparently characteristic of ankylosing spondylitis blood.

The sample taken for sequencing was blood, either unsorted or a sorted T cell fraction (not recorded which). The origin of the receptors is a male donor with ankylosing spondylitis.

This chain connects TRBV4-2 to TRBJ2-1, with 12 positions matching TRBD2. CDR1 and CDR2 (germline): LGHNA, YNFKEQ. Trimming at V came to 2 bases and at J to 9 bases, leaving 11 bases not matched to a gene. This CDR3 contains 17 residues. In DNA, the CDR3 is TGTGCCAGCAGCCAAACGCTTCTAGCGGGAGGGGCGGGTGAGCAGTTCTTC. Its translation is CASSQTLLAGGAGEQFF.

This clonotype was detected many times. This rearrangement joins TRBV4-2 to TRBJ2-1; 7 bases fit TRBD2. Losses at the gene ends were 4 bases for V and 4 bases for J; bases not matched to a gene: 10. The CDR3 consists of 16 residues. Germline CDR1 and CDR2: LGHNA and YNFKEQ. The DNA of the CDR3 is TGTGCCAGCAGCCGGGACCCCAGCGGGATTTACAATGAGCAGTTCTTC. It encodes CASSRDPSGIYNEQFF.

This clonotype has at least ten counts. This rearrangement joins TRBV3-1 to TRBJ2-2; D gene unclear. Germline CDR1 LGHDT, CDR2 YNNKEL (reference sequence). The CDR3 sequence is 15 residues long. Trimming stripped 4 bases from V and 0 bases from J, with 9 bases between. The CDR3 spells CASSRINANTGELFF. In DNA form, the CDR3 reads TGTGCCAGCAGCCGAATCAACGCGAACACCGGGGAGCTGTTTTTT. Full variable domain (rest looked up from reference TRBV3-1 and TRBJ2-2): DTAVSQTPKYLVTQMGNDKSIKCEQNLGHDTMYWYKQDSKKFLKIMFSYNNKELIINETVPNRFSPKSPDKAHLNLHINSLELGDSAVYFCASSRINANTGELFFGEGSRLTVL.

This clonotype was found many times. The chain recombines TRBV5-1 with TRBJ2-7; 7 bases are shared with TRBD1. The junction had 7 bases not matched to a gene; V was cut back by 4 bases and J by 3 bases. Germline-derived CDR1 and CDR2 are SGHRS and YFSETQ. This CDR3 has 14 amino acids. The CDR3 sequence: CASSEDRQGYEQYF. CDR3 sequence (DNA): TGCGCCAGCAGCGAGGATCGACAGGGCTACGAGCAGTACTTC.

In this sample, this clonotype turned up a few times. V is TRBV4-3 and J is TRBJ1-2; 11 nucleotides match TRBD1. Germline CDR1 is LGHNA and CDR2 is YSLEER. The junction had 6 bases not matched to a gene; V was cut back by 2 bases and J by 7 bases. The CDR3 length is 15 residues. The CDR3 DNA follows: TGCGCCAGCAGCCAATTCCGGACAGGGGGCCTTGGCTACACCTTC. It yields the protein CASSQFRTGGLGYTF.

This clonotype was seen a handful of times. The V gene is TRBV27, the J gene TRBJ2-3; 12 bases align to TRBD2. Germline V gene data show CDR1 as MNHEY and CDR2 as SMNVEV (reference sequence). V was pared by 8 bases and J by 4 bases, with 4 bases of the junction left unmatched. The CDR3 sequence is 14 residues long. Here the CDR3 reads CASGPSGRADTQYF. The DNA of the CDR3 is TGTGCCAGCGGTCCTAGCGGGAGGGCAGATACGCAGTATTTT.

This clonotype was seen only a few times. The rearrangement links TRBV7-2 to TRBJ2-4; D call uncertain. The CDR3 consists of 14 residues. V lost 5 bases, J lost 3 bases, and 11 bases lay in between. Germline assignment: CDR1 SGHTA and CDR2 FQGNSA. CDR3 amino acids: CASSLEHLKNIQYF. The CDR3 region has the DNA TGTGCCAGCAGCCTAGAGCATCTCAAAAACATTCAGTACTTC. Drawing the rest from reference TRBV7-2 and TRBJ2-4, the complete variable domain is GAGVSQSPSNKVTEKGKDVELRCDPISGHTALYWYRQSLGQGLEFLIYFQGNSAPDKSGLPSDRFSAERTGGSVSTLTIQRTQQEDSAVYLCASSLEHLKNIQYFGAGTRLSVL.

In this sample, this clonotype turned up a few times. This sequence joins TRBV5-5 and TRBJ2-5, with D possibly matching TRBD1 (6 bases). Germline values: CDR1 SGHKS, CDR2 YYEKEE (reference sequence). V lost 1 base and J lost 5, with 15 bases in between. This CDR3 has 15 residues. The CDR3 DNA follows: TGTGCCAGCAGCTTGTACAGGGCGTCGGTGGAGACCCAGTACTTC. As protein: CASSLYRASVETQYF.